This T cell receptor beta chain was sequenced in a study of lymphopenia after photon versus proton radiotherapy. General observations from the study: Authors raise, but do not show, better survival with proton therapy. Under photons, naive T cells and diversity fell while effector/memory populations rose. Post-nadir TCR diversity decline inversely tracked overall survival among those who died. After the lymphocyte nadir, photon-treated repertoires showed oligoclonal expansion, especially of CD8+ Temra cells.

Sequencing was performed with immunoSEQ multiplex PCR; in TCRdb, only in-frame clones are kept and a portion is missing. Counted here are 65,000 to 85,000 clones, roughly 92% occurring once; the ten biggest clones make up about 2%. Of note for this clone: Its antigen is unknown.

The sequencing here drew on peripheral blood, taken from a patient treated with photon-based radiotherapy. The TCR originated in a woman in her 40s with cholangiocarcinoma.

CDR3 region: CAWSTANEKLFF. The CDR3 nucleotides read TGTGCCTGGAGTACGGCTAATGAAAAACTGTTTTTT. The J gene is TRBJ1-4, the V gene TRBV30; D gene unclear. Germline V gene data show CDR1 as GTSNPN and CDR2 as SVGIG (reference sequence). V was shortened by 2 bases and J by 3 bases, with 4 bases between the two germline ends. CDR3 length: 12 amino acids.